This record concerns one T cell receptor (beta chain) sequence. The sample originates from a study of blood T cell repertoires in COVID-19. Libraries were prepared by immunoSEQ multiplex PCR; TCRdb keeps only in-frame clonotypes and omits some of them. The sample carries about 220,000 clones, 82% recorded once. CDR1 SGHAT and CDR2 FQNNGV come from the germline V gene. V dropped 3 bases and J dropped 1 base, with 9 bases sitting between them. CDR3 length: 14 residues. Specimen: PBMCs or T cells enriched from blood (not recorded which). The rearrangement links TRBV11-2 to TRBJ1-1; D possibly corresponds to TRBD1 (5 bases). This clonotype was sampled from a woman aged 55-70 years who had recovered from COVID-19. CDR3: CASSFGGGNTEAFF. In nucleotides, the CDR3 is TGTGCCAGCAGCTTTGGGGGGGGGAACACTGAAGCTTTCTTT.